This T cell receptor (beta chain) appears in the sequencing data of a study of CD8 T cells in ankylosing spondylitis (dated by TCRdb to about 2017). With respect to the entire study: To find TCR variants linked to disease, the study profiled T cell receptor beta repertoires in ankylosing spondylitis patients and healthy donors. Peripheral blood was sampled, and synovial fluid was additionally collected from ankylosing spondylitis patients. The whole study cohort included about a hundred healthy donors and some 27 ankylosing spondylitis patients.

The data were produced on an Illumina HiSeq 2500. Quantitative 5'-RACE with molecular barcodes was the method used to prepare the TCR beta libraries. Per the original workflow: Disease-linked TCR variants were identified with a new computational method built on a probabilistic model of VDJ rearrangement. TCRdb redid the processing of the public reads, applying fastp at Q25 and MiXCR, and retained in-frame beta chains. When rows share a CDR3 protein, they turn into one entry using the most common DNA and genes. The V and J calls, along with clone size, are taken from TCRdb and not from the paper's own processing. The sample table shows a few hundred thousand distinct CDR3 sequences, and around 19% are seen once. Of the sample, under 55% is held by the ten largest clones. The investigation overall reported the following: The disease-linked clones were reported to be significantly enriched in matched synovial fluid samples from ankylosing spondylitis patients. A CD8+ phenotype was shown by the disease-linked clones, which were found at relatively low frequencies in peripheral blood. Some motif variants had previously been reported in the synovial fluid and blood of reactive arthritis patients, which suggests shared mechanisms of disease initiation. Blood from ankylosing spondylitis patients appeared to be characterized by a TCR beta motif composed of under 10 highly homologous amino acid variants.

The sample holds a few counts of this clonotype. It has no known antigen specificity. Per-base qualities were not stored, and no clone one base away is much larger. Sequenced material: blood, either unsorted or a sorted T cell fraction (not recorded which). The sequence was obtained from a male donor with ankylosing spondylitis.

The DNA reads TGTGCCAGCAGCCCAGCCGGCGACAGGGTGGGAGAGACCCAGTACTTC. Its product reads: CASSPAGDRVGETQYF. The chain is assembled from TRBV11-2 and TRBJ2-5; a stretch of 7 junction bases matches TRBD1. Trimming takes 5 bases off V and 4 bases off J; junction bases not matched to a gene: 13. Via the germline V gene, CDR1 is SGHAT and CDR2 FQNNGV. The CDR3 has 16 amino acids, counting the end cysteine and phenylalanine. Of all the DNA, just the CDR3 is kept, 48 bases in frame from base 1.